The rows below give T cell receptor beta chains drawn from one sample of a study of graft-versus-host responses after intestinal transplantation. No antigen has been assigned to these receptors. This table comes from immunoSEQ multiplex PCR, and its TCRdb copy is limited to in-frame clones, with some not included. The sample has about 99,000 clones, less than 90% seen once; the top ten hold around 0.96%. Source: unstimulated CD4+ T cells sorted from spleen or lymph node cells, taken before intestinal transplant. These receptors came from a human donor who received an intestinal transplant. Both conserved end residues are part of each CDR3. The order of the fields is D gene, V gene, clone size, J gene, CDR3 DNA, CDR3 protein. A D gene is named only where the DNA matches it firmly. A clone size is listed for some rows: how often the clone was seen (once, few, many), or a class if it is expanded.

>NA|TRBV2|NA|TRBJ1-1
TGTGCCAGCAGCGACTACATGATCGAAGCTTTCTTT
CASSDYMIEAFF
>TRBD2|TRBV7-9|NA|TRBJ2-3
TGTGCCAGCAGCTTTTATAGCGGGAGAATAGATACGCAGTATTTT
CASSFYSGRIDTQYF
>TRBD2|TRBV5-1|NA|TRBJ2-1
TGCGCCAGCAGCTTGGATCTAGCGGGAGGAATCTTC
CASSLDLAGGIF
>TRBD1|TRBV28|NA|TRBJ1-3
TGTGCCAGCAGGGGGCCCGGGACAGGGGCTGGAAACACCATATATTTT
CASRGPGTGAGNTIYF
>TRBD1|TRBV19|few|TRBJ2-7
TGTGCCAGTAGTCCCCGGGACAGGGTGTACGAGCAGTACTTC
CASSPRDRVYEQYF
>NA|TRBV2|NA|TRBJ2-5
TGTGCCAGCAGTGTACAGGTGGCTCGGGAGACCCAGTACTTC
CASSVQVARETQYF
>NA|TRBV7-6|few|TRBJ2-7
TGTGCCAGCAGCTTGGCTCGGGTTGGGGGGGAGCAGTACTTC
CASSLARVGGEQYF
>NA|TRBV27|few|TRBJ1-5
TGTGCCAGCAGTTTGCAGTACAATCAGCCCCAGCATTTT
CASSLQYNQPQHF
>TRBD1|TRBV5-1|NA|TRBJ2-7
TGCGCCAGCAGCATCATGACAGGGAACGAGCAGTACTTC
CASSIMTGNEQYF
>TRBD2|TRBV6-1|few|TRBJ2-5
TGTGCCAGCAGTGAAGGTCTAGCGGCGGGGGAGACCCAGTACTTC
CASSEGLAAGETQYF
>TRBD2|TRBV5-6|NA|TRBJ2-7
TGTGCCAGCAGCTCTAGCGGGCGGTGGATCGACGAGCAGTACTTC
CASSSSGRWIDEQYF
>TRBD1|TRBV7-6|NA|TRBJ2-2
TGTGCCAGCAGCACCGACTCAGGGGGAACCGGGGAGCTGTTTTTT
CASSTDSGGTGELFF
>NA|TRBV6-1|NA|TRBJ2-7
TGTGCCAGCAGTGTCACAAGATACGAGCAGTACTTC
CASSVTRYEQYF
>NA|TRBV29-1|NA|TRBJ2-7
TGCAGCGCCCAACAGGGTGGGTACGAGCAGTACTTC
CSAQQGGYEQYF
>NA|TRBV19|once|TRBJ2-5
TGTGCCAGTAGTTCCTCTGTCCAAGAGACCCAGTACTTC
CASSSSVQETQYF
>TRBD1|TRBV7-3|NA|TRBJ2-2
TGTGCCAGCAGCCTAAGCCTCGTGGCAGGGGGCACCGGGGAGCTGTTTTTT
CASSLSLVAGGTGELFF
>NA|TRBV15|NA|TRBJ1-3
TGTGCCACCAGCAGGGACGCTCCTGGAAACACCATATATTTT
CATSRDAPGNTIYF
>TRBD1|TRBV5-4|NA|TRBJ1-2
TGTGCCAGCAGCCCCCGGGACAGGGTTGGCTACACCTTC
CASSPRDRVGYTF
>NA|TRBV7-9|once|TRBJ1-1
TGTGCCAGCAGCCTCTTGACTGGAGAGGAAGCTTTCTTT
CASSLLTGEEAFF
>NA|TRBV6-6|NA|TRBJ1-1
TGTGCCAGCACCCACGGGACTCCTCCAGAAGCTTTCTTT
CASTHGTPPEAFF
>NA|TRBV9|NA|TRBJ2-2
TGTGCCAGCAGCGTGGAAACTTGGAACACCGGGGAGCTGTTTTTT
CASSVETWNTGELFF
>NA|TRBV2|NA|TRBJ1-6
TGTGCCAGCAGCCGTGGTCTCAGGCGGGCTTCACCCCTCCACTTT
CASSRGLRRASPLHF
>NA|TRBV2|medium-sized|TRBJ2-2
TGTGCCAGCAGTTCGACGGGACACCTAAACACCGGGGAGCTGTTTTTT
CASSSTGHLNTGELFF
>NA|TRBV9|once|TRBJ1-2
TGTGCCAGCAGCGTAGTCCCGCCGGGGTTCTATGGCTACACCTTC
CASSVVPPGFYGYTF
>TRBD2|TRBV6-1|NA|TRBJ2-3
TGTGCCAGCAGTAAAGCCCCTCCGCGGGAGCACGATACGCAGTATTTT
CASSKAPPREHDTQYF
>TRBD2|TRBV15|NA|TRBJ2-2
TGTGCCACCAGGCCGGGACTAGCGGGGGGCCGTAGCACCGGGGAGCTGTTTTTT
CATRPGLAGGRSTGELFF
>TRBD2|TRBV5-1|once|TRBJ2-7
TGCGCCAGCAGCTTGGTATGGAGCGGGAGGGAGCAGTACTTC
CASSLVWSGREQYF
>NA|TRBV2|NA|TRBJ2-6
TGTGCCAGCAGCAAATCTCCTCTACTCTTTGGGGCCAACGTCCTGACTTTC
CASSKSPLLFGANVLTF
>NA|TRBV10-1|NA|TRBJ1-6
TGCGCCAGCAGTGTCTTCTGTCGGGGTGGAAATTCACCCCTCCACTTT
CASSVFCRGGNSPLHF
>NA|TRBV2|NA|TRBJ1-2
TGTGCCAGCACTGACGGATTCTCTAACTATGGCTACACCTTC
CASTDGFSNYGYTF
>NA|TRBV21-1|NA|TRBJ1-4
TGTGCCAGCGACAATTGCTCGGACGAGATTAATGAAAAACTGTTTTTT
CASDNCSDEINEKLFF
>NA|TRBV5-5|NA|TRBJ1-5
TGTGCCAGCAGCTTGGGGGGGGCGAGCAATCAGCCCCAGCATTTT
CASSLGGASNQPQHF
>NA|TRBV6-1|NA|TRBJ2-5
TGTGCCAGCAGTGAAGTCCGCGGGGCAGGGCAAGAGACCCAGTACTTC
CASSEVRGAGQETQYF
>NA|TRBV6-5|once|TRBJ1-1
TGTGCCAGCAGGACGACAGTGAACACTGAAGCTTTCTTT
CASRTTVNTEAFF
>TRBD2|TRBV5-4|NA|TRBJ2-5
TGTGCCAGCAGCTTGGCGCCGGGGGGCCAAGAGACCCAGTACTTC
CASSLAPGGQETQYF
>TRBD2|TRBV7-3|NA|TRBJ2-3
TGTGCCAGCAGCTTAAGCGGGAGTCAGCGCGATACGCAGTATTTT
CASSLSGSQRDTQYF
>NA|TRBV28|once|TRBJ2-7
TGTGCCAGCAGTTTATCCGGAGCCGGCTACGAGCAGTACTTC
CASSLSGAGYEQYF
>NA|TRBV28|NA|TRBJ2-1
TGTGCCAGCAGTTTCACTCTGGTCCGAGTCTTGGAGTCCCCCTACAATGAGCAGTTCTTC
CASSFTLVRVLESPYNEQFF
>TRBD2|TRBV10-2|NA|TRBJ2-5
TGCGCCAGCATTATGACTAGCGTGGAGACCCAGTACTTC
CASIMTSVETQYF
>NA|TRBV7-2|NA|TRBJ2-3
TGTGCCAGCAGCTTAGTGGGGCCATTGAGGGATACGCAGTATTTT
CASSLVGPLRDTQYF
>NA|TRBV29-1|NA|TRBJ1-5
TGCAGCGTTGGGGGGGGTTGGGGTCAGCCCCAGCATTTT
CSVGGGWGQPQHF
>NA|TRBV5-1|NA|TRBJ1-2
TGCGCCAGCAGCTTGGGCAGAGTCCAGGGGAGTCCTAACTATGGCTACACCTTC
CASSLGRVQGSPNYGYTF
>TRBD2|TRBV4-1|NA|TRBJ2-7
TGCGCCAGCAGCCGAGAGGAGGTGGGACTAGCGGTCTATGAGCAGTACTTC
CASSREEVGLAVYEQYF
>NA|TRBV18|NA|TRBJ2-7
TGTGCCAGCTCACCAGCCTTGACAGGAGCCTCGTTGGAGCAGTACTTC
CASSPALTGASLEQYF
>NA|TRBV2|once|TRBJ1-2
TGTGCCAGCAGGGGGACACCCAACGCGGGCGGCTACACCTTC
CASRGTPNAGGYTF
>NA|TRBV6-1|NA|TRBJ2-3
TGTGCCAGCCCCGGTTACGGGACAGATACGCAGTATTTT
CASPGYGTDTQYF
>TRBD2|TRBV30|NA|TRBJ2-1
TGTGCCTGGACGAGCGGGAGGGCCGTTGATGAGCAGTTCTTC
CAWTSGRAVDEQFF
>TRBD2|TRBV11-2|NA|TRBJ2-7
TGTGCCAGCAGCTACGGGGGTAGCGGGAACTACGAGCAGTACTTC
CASSYGGSGNYEQYF
>NA|TRBV6-5|NA|TRBJ2-2
TGTGCCAGCAGTTACGTTCCTCCTGGCGGGACCGGGGAGCTGTTTTTT
CASSYVPPGGTGELFF
>NA|TRBV5-6|NA|TRBJ2-2
TGTGCCAGCAGCTTGTTAGGAGGAACCGGGGAGCTGTTTTTT
CASSLLGGTGELFF
>NA|TRBV4-1|NA|TRBJ1-3
TGCGCCAGCAGCCAAGGAGGAAACACCATATATTTT
CASSQGGNTIYF
>TRBD2|TRBV10-2|NA|TRBJ2-3
TGCGCCAGCAGTGACCTCATTAGCGGGGGGGGCACAGATACGCAGTATTTT
CASSDLISGGGTDTQYF
>NA|TRBV7-2|NA|TRBJ2-2
TGTGCCAGCAGAATAGGGAGAAACACCGGGGAGCTGTTTTTT
CASRIGRNTGELFF